These 13 T cell receptor beta chains originate from one sample sequenced in a study of T cell changes during pregnancy in multiple sclerosis. Using immunoSEQ multiplex PCR, the repertoire was profiled, and TCRdb retains in-frame clones only, with some absent. The profile shows some 80,000 clones, approximately 94% of them singletons. The sample consisted of peripheral blood, taken in the third trimester of pregnancy. The receptors shown here come from a female donor with multiple sclerosis, enrolled in a pregnancy study.

The chain links TRBV7-9 to TRBJ1-1; 8 bases match TRBD1. Germline V lookup: CDR1 SEHNR, CDR2 FQNEAQ (reference sequence). CDR3 size: 14 residues. V lost 6 bases to trimming and J lost 8 bases; unmatched junction nucleotides: 11. The CDR3 DNA is TGTGCCAGCAGTATAGCAGGGGGCGGATTGGAAGCTTTCTTT. Its translation is CASSIAGGGLEAFF. The variable domain in full, with the rest retrieved from reference TRBV7-9 and TRBJ1-1, is DTGVSQNPRHKITKRGQNVTFRCDPISEHNRLYWYRQTLGQGPEFLTYFQNEAQLEKSRLLSDRFSAERPKGSFSTLEIQRTEQGDSAMYLCASSIAGGGLEAFFGQGTRLTVV.

The chain links TRBV21-1 to TRBJ2-7; the D segment call TRBD2 is taken from the table without a DNA check. TRBV21-1 is recorded as a pseudogene. The CDR3 is 9 amino acids. Here the CDR3 DNA reads TGTGCCAGCAGCAAAGCCCGGTACTTC. Encoded protein: CASSKARYF.

The V call is TRBV27, the J call TRBJ2-2; TRBD2 aligns across 12 bases. CDR3 length: 18 residues. The trim removed 5 bases at V and 6 bases at J, leaving 13 bases unmatched. Germline V gene lookup returns CDR1 MNHEY and CDR2 SMNVEV (reference sequence). This CDR3 reads CASSRQTSGGPRAGELFF. CDR3 nucleotide sequence: TGTGCCAGCAGTCGACAGACTAGCGGGGGTCCGAGGGCCGGGGAGCTGTTTTTT.

The chain combines TRBV29-1 with TRBJ2-1, with 8 bases identical to TRBD2. The V segment lost 6 bases and the J segment 3 bases; nucleotides outside the gene matches: 13. The length of the CDR3 is 16 residues. Germline V gene data show CDR1 as SQVTM and CDR2 as ANQGSEA. The CDR3 coding sequence is TGCAGCGTCACGGGGAATCTAGCGGGCATCTACAATGAGCAGTTCTTC. As protein: CSVTGNLAGIYNEQFF.

The chain carries TRBV5-3 and TRBJ2-7; D ambiguous. TRBV5-3 falls under the ORF class, with uncertain function. This CDR3 has 11 residues. V lost 2 bases to trimming and J lost 8 bases, with 8 bases between them. In DNA, the CDR3 is TGTGCCAGAAGCTTATCTAATAAGCAGTACTTC. Translation gives CARSLSNKQYF.

The chain links TRBV6-6 to TRBJ1-1; tentatively, D is TRBD1 (5 bases). Trimming shortened V by 0 bases and J by 8 bases, and 7 bases separated the two germline ends. CDR3 length: 12 amino acids. Germline V gene sequence: CDR1 MNHNY, CDR2 SVGAGI (reference sequence). The CDR3 region has the DNA TGTGCCAGCAGTTACTCAGGGGCCGAAGCTTTCTTT. Translation: CASSYSGAEAFF.

CDR3 DNA: TGCGCCAGCAGCTTGGGACTAGCGGGGGTCGGCGGGGAGCTGTTTTTT. It codes for CASSLGLAGVGGELFF. V is TRBV5-1 and J is TRBJ2-2, with 12 bases aligning to TRBD2. J gave up 7 bases and V 0 bases, and 4 bases lay outside the gene matches. Germline values: CDR1 SGHRS, CDR2 YFSETQ. This CDR3 has 16 amino acids. The whole variable domain, filled in from reference TRBV5-1 and TRBJ2-2, reads KAGVTQTPRYLIKTRGQQVTLSCSPISGHRSVSWYQQTPGQGLQFLFEYFSETQRNKGNFPGRFSGRQFSNSRSEMNVSTLELGDSALYLCASSLGLAGVGGELFFGEGSRLTVL.

The sample holds a few counts of this clone. The chain joins TRBV4-2 to TRBJ2-7; 11 bases fit TRBD1. Looked up from germline, CDR1 is LGHNA and CDR2 is YNFKEQ. The CDR3 has 16 amino acids. Trimming took 0 bases from V and 3 from J; bases not matched to a gene: 4. The CDR3 nucleotides read TGTGCCAGCAGCCAAGAATCCGGGACAGGGGGCTACGAGCAGTACTTC. Its protein is CASSQESGTGGYEQYF.

The CDR3 sequence: CASSVPWASRETQYF. The CDR3 DNA is TGTGCCAGCAGTGTCCCCTGGGCCTCAAGGGAGACCCAGTACTTC. The rearrangement uses TRBV5-6 and TRBJ2-5; D not resolved. Germline V lookup: CDR1 SGHDT, CDR2 YYEEEE. The CDR3 is 15 residues long. V was cut by 5 bases and J by 5 bases, with 19 bases left in between.

The V gene is TRBV13, the J gene TRBJ1-1; D is possibly TRBD1 (5 bases). Trimming took 3 bases from V and 6 from J, leaving 8 bases between them. The CDR3 sequence is 12 residues long. Germline loops: CDR1 PRHDT, CDR2 FYEKMQ (reference sequence). The CDR3 spells CASSLDTPEAFF. CDR3 sequence (DNA): TGTGCCAGCAGCTTGGACACCCCTGAAGCTTTCTTT.

The rearrangement joins TRBV5-4 to TRBJ2-5; D gene ambiguous. From germline, CDR1 is SGHNT and CDR2 YYREEE (reference sequence). Trimming stripped 4 bases from V and 7 bases from J, with 11 bases between. CDR3 size: 12 residues. The CDR3 sequence: CASSGNLATQYF. The CDR3 coding sequence is TGTGCCAGCAGCGGCAACCTTGCGACCCAGTACTTC.

This clone was found once. The CDR3 reads CAIKKGNYGYTF. In DNA form, the CDR3 reads TGTGCCATCAAGAAGGGGAATTATGGCTACACCTTC. The chain uses TRBV10-3 and TRBJ1-2; perhaps TRBD1 as D (5 bases). Trimming stripped 7 bases from V and 5 bases from J, with 11 bases between. CDR1 is ENHRY, CDR2 SYGVKD, per germline. This CDR3 region has 12 residues.

Here the CDR3 DNA reads TGTGCCAGCAGCTTAGCCGGGGGGCAGTACAATGAGCAGTTCTTC. This encodes CASSLAGGQYNEQFF. The J gene is TRBJ2-1, the V gene TRBV7-6; tentatively, D is TRBD2 (7 bases). With 0 bases removed from V and 4 bases from J, the gap between germline ends came to 10 bases. The CDR3 loop spans 15 amino acids. Germline V gene lookup returns CDR1 SGHVS and CDR2 FNYEAQ.